The 26 T cell receptor beta chains reported below all come from one sample, sequenced in a study of CD8 T cells in Susac syndrome. With random hexamers, roughly 0.5 to 1 ug RNA was reverse transcribed. TCRdb redid the calling of the immunoSEQ multiplex PCR reads with MiXCR, one entry per CDR3 protein. Of some 180,000 distinct CDR3 sequences in the sample, less than 95% were seen once. Material: CD4+ T cells from PBMCs. The receptors were gathered from a human donor in good health.

This clonotype has a single count. This chain joins TRBV20-1 and TRBJ2-7; 12 bases map to TRBD2. J gave up 7 bases and V 4 bases, and 11 bases lay outside the gene matches. Germline V CDR1 and CDR2: DFQATT, SNEGSKA (reference sequence). This CDR3 region has 15 residues. The chain's CDR3 is CSANRPGTSGREQYF. The CDR3 DNA is TGCAGTGCTAACCGCCCCGGGACTAGCGGGCGTGAGCAGTACTTC.

The chain joins TRBV20-1 to TRBJ1-1, with D possibly matching TRBD1 (6 bases). Germline-derived CDR1 and CDR2 are DFQATT and SNEGSKA (reference sequence). The CDR3 is 13 amino acids. Trimming shortened V by 4 bases and J by 3 bases, and 12 bases separated the two germline ends. The CDR3: CSAIGGAYTEAFF. DNA of the CDR3: TGCAGTGCTATCGGGGGGGCGTACACTGAAGCTTTCTTT.

The CDR3 DNA reads TGTGCCAGCAGCGAGACGGCTAATTCACCCCTCCACTTT. The encoded protein is CASSETANSPLHF. This rearrangement joins TRBV7-9 to TRBJ1-6; D remains unclear. CDR1 is SEHNR and CDR2 is FQNEAQ in the germline V gene (reference sequence). V was pared by 5 bases and J by 6 bases, with 8 bases between. The CDR3 contains 13 residues.

V is TRBV2 and J is TRBJ2-5; TRBD2 agrees at 8 bases. CDR3 size: 14 residues. CDR1 and CDR2 (germline): SNHLY, FYNNEI. The ends lost 6 bases at V and 4 bases at J; junction bases unmatched: 7. CDR3 coding DNA: TGTGCCAGCAGGCCCAGACTAGCGCGAGAGACCCAGTACTTC. Protein: CASRPRLARETQYF. The entire variable domain, with the rest obtained from reference TRBV2 and TRBJ2-5, is as follows: EPEVTQTPSHQVTQMGQEVILRCVPISNHLYFYWYRQILGQKVEFLVSFYNNEISEKSEIFDDQFSVERPDGSNFTLKIRSTKLEDSAMYFCASRPRLARETQYFGPGTRLLVL.

The chain uses TRBV3-1 and TRBJ2-1; TRBD2 matches 8 bases. CDR3 length equals 15 residues. Germline loops: CDR1 LGHDT, CDR2 YNNKEL (reference sequence). The V segment lost 1 base and the J segment 7 bases; nucleotides outside the gene matches: 6. The chain's CDR3 is CASSQAGTSRNEQFF. The CDR3 nucleotides are TGTGCCAGCAGCCAAGCCGGGACTAGTCGGAATGAGCAGTTCTTC.

This rearrangement joins TRBV5-1 to TRBJ2-1; D might be TRBD1 (6 bases). The length of the CDR3 is 14 residues. Deletions cut 4 bases from V and 1 base from J, with 9 bases between. From germline, CDR1 is SGHRS and CDR2 YFSETQ. CDR3 region: CASSVDRSYNEQFF. Written as DNA, the CDR3 is TGCGCCAGCAGCGTAGACAGGTCCTACAATGAGCAGTTCTTC. The full variable domain, rest sourced from reference TRBV5-1 and TRBJ2-1, is KAGVTQTPRYLIKTRGQQVTLSCSPISGHRSVSWYQQTPGQGLQFLFEYFSETQRNKGNFPGRFSGRQFSNSRSEMNVSTLELGDSALYLCASSVDRSYNEQFFGPGTRLTVL.

This clonotype was detected once. The V and J genes are TRBV4-3 and TRBJ1-5; 10 positions agree with TRBD1. The germline V gene has CDR1 LGHNA and CDR2 YSLEER. The CDR3 is 15 residues long. V lost 6 bases to trimming and J lost 5 bases; unmatched junction nucleotides: 7. The chain's CDR3 is CASSPGTGVYQPQHF. CDR3 nucleotide sequence: TGCGCCAGCAGTCCCGGGACAGGGGTTTATCAGCCCCAGCATTTT.

This chain connects TRBV19 to TRBJ2-3; D may be TRBD1 (6 bases). Germline lookup yields CDR1 LNHDA and CDR2 SQIVND (reference sequence). This CDR3 is 14 amino acids long. Trimming stripped 4 bases from V and 2 bases from J, with 10 bases between. DNA for the CDR3: TGTGCCAGTAGTACCACAGGGCTCACAGATACGCAGTATTTT. Translating gives CASSTTGLTDTQYF.

The chain joins TRBV2 to TRBJ1-2; D is ambiguous. The germline V gene encodes CDR1 SNHLY and CDR2 FYNNEI. The CDR3 runs to 13 residues. Trimming took 5 bases from V and 4 from J, leaving 11 bases between them. The CDR3 DNA follows: TGTGCCAGCAGTAAGATATTCGGCTATGGCTACACCTTC. This sequence encodes CASSKIFGYGYTF.

J is TRBJ2-7 and V is TRBV20-1, with 7 nucleotides matching TRBD1. Germline CDR1 is DFQATT and CDR2 is SNEGSKA (reference sequence). The trim removed 5 bases at V and 7 bases at J, leaving 11 bases unmatched. The CDR3 sequence is 13 residues long. In DNA form, the CDR3 reads TGCAGTGCTGATGACAGGGTGAGGGCGGAGCAGTACTTC. Protein: CSADDRVRAEQYF.

DNA of the CDR3: TGCAGTGCTAGAGCCCCCCGGGGGACTTTCTTT. Its translation: CSARAPRGTFF. The chain is built from TRBV20-1 and TRBJ1-1; tentatively, D is TRBD1 (5 bases). The germline V and J ends were trimmed by 1 base and 12 bases, with 12 bases remaining between them. The CDR3 loop spans 11 amino acids. Germline CDR1 DFQATT, CDR2 SNEGSKA (reference sequence).

The sample holds one count of this clonotype. The rearrangement uses TRBV2 and TRBJ1-1; TRBD1 matches 7 bases. There are 15 residues in the CDR3. The V gene's germline CDR1 is SNHLY and CDR2 FYNNEI. Trimming took 6 bases from V and 7 from J; bases not matched to a gene: 14. The CDR3 sequence: CASSTDDREGLEAFF. CDR3 nucleotide sequence: TGTGCCAGCAGCACCGACGACAGGGAGGGCCTTGAAGCTTTCTTT.

V usage is TRBV19 and J usage is TRBJ1-5, with 8 nucleotides matching TRBD1. Germline CDR1 is LNHDA and CDR2 is SQIVND (reference sequence). CDR3 length: 14 amino acids. V lost 6 bases, J lost 2 bases, and 3 bases stayed unmatched. The CDR3 nucleotides read TGTGCCAGTAGGCAGACAGGGGGCAATCAGCCCCAGCATTTT. This sequence encodes CASRQTGGNQPQHF.

This chain links TRBV4-3 with TRBJ1-5, with 10 nucleotides matching TRBD1. Germline V lookup: CDR1 LGHNA, CDR2 YSLEER. J lost 3 bases, V lost 0 bases, and 11 bases had no gene match. This CDR3 is built from 19 residues. The CDR3 DNA reads as TGCGCCAGCAGCCAAGATCTCCCGGGGACAGGGGCAAACAATCAGCCCCAGCATTTT. Protein product: CASSQDLPGTGANNQPQHF.

The chain uses TRBV7-2 and TRBJ1-1; unclear D gene. The CDR3 is 14 amino acids. The V end was cut by 0 bases, the J end by 10 bases, with 15 bases between. From germline, CDR1 is SGHTA and CDR2 FQGNSA. The CDR3 coding sequence is TGTGCCAGCAGCTTAGCGTTCAGACCCGCTGGAGCTTTCTTT. It specifies CASSLAFRPAGAFF.

This chain uses TRBV28 with TRBJ2-3; 8 bases align to TRBD2. J gave up 2 bases and V 3 bases, and 4 bases lay outside the gene matches. This CDR3 is built from 15 residues. CDR1 MDHEN and CDR2 SYDVKM come from the germline V gene. The CDR3 nucleotides read TGTGCCAGCAGTTTGCGAGCGGGAGACACAGATACGCAGTATTTT. It encodes CASSLRAGDTDTQYF.

V usage is TRBV3-1 and J usage is TRBJ2-3; tentative D call: TRBD2 (6 bases). The CDR3 runs to 13 residues. Germline-derived CDR1 and CDR2 are LGHDT and YNNKEL (reference sequence). V was cut by 1 base and J by 8 bases, with 10 bases left in between. The CDR3, as DNA: TGTGCCAGCAGCCAAGTACCGGAGGGTACGCAGTATTTT. This codes for CASSQVPEGTQYF.

The V call is TRBV15, the J call TRBJ2-7; 8 bases align to TRBD1. Germline CDR1 is LNHNV and CDR2 is YYDKDF (reference sequence). The CDR3 length is 18 residues. Losses at the gene ends were 5 bases for V and 0 bases for J; bases not matched to a gene: 15. CDR3 in amino acids: CATSSPGTGPPLSYEQYF. CDR3 nucleotide sequence: TGTGCCACCAGCTCCCCCGGGACAGGACCCCCTCTCTCCTACGAGCAGTACTTC.

The CDR3 sequence: CASSFLAGGHSEQFF. Written as DNA, the CDR3 is TGTGCCAGCAGCTTCTTAGCGGGAGGTCATAGTGAGCAGTTCTTC. The rearrangement uses TRBV11-1 and TRBJ2-1, with 10 bases lining up with TRBD2. In germline, CDR1 is SGHAT, CDR2 FQDESV (reference sequence). V dropped 3 bases and J dropped 9; count of bases not matched to a gene: 8. This CDR3 region has 15 residues.

The chain employs TRBV20-1 and TRBJ2-1, with D perhaps TRBD2 (6 bases). Looked up from germline, CDR1 is DFQATT and CDR2 is SNEGSKA (reference sequence). The CDR3 is 12 amino acids. Trimming shortened V by 5 bases and J by 4 bases, and 9 bases separated the two germline ends. The CDR3 bases are TGCAGTGCTTTGGGAGGTTACAATGAGCAGTTCTTC. Amino acids: CSALGGYNEQFF.

CDR3 in amino acids: CASSVMGSGANVLTF. CDR3 coding DNA: TGTGCCAGCAGCGTAATGGGCTCTGGGGCCAACGTCCTGACTTTC. V usage is TRBV9 and J usage is TRBJ2-6, with D uncertain. Germline assignment: CDR1 SGDLS and CDR2 YYNGEE. The V gene lost 1 base and the J gene lost 0 bases, with 5 bases spanning the gap. This CDR3 region has 15 residues. The whole variable domain, remainder taken from reference TRBV9 and TRBJ2-6, is DSGVTQTPKHLITATGQRVTLRCSPRSGDLSVYWYQQSLDQGLQFLIQYYNGEERAKGNILERFSAQQFPDLHSELNLSSLELGDSALYFCASSVMGSGANVLTFGAGSRLTVL.

This clonotype was detected once. This chain connects TRBV5-1 to TRBJ1-2, with 8 bases matching TRBD1. Per germline, CDR1 SGHRS and CDR2 YFSETQ. CDR3 size: 16 residues. The junction had 8 bases not matched to a gene; V was cut back by 1 base and J by 3 bases. DNA for the CDR3: TGCGCCAGCAGCTTGCCTGGACAGGGACAGGACTATGGCTACACCTTC. Its translation is CASSLPGQGQDYGYTF. The full variable domain, its missing parts supplied by reference TRBV5-1 and TRBJ1-2, is KAGVTQTPRYLIKTRGQQVTLSCSPISGHRSVSWYQQTPGQGLQFLFEYFSETQRNKGNFPGRFSGRQFSNSRSEMNVSTLELGDSALYLCASSLPGQGQDYGYTFGSGTRLTVV.

This rearrangement joins TRBV20-1 to TRBJ2-3; 10 nucleotides line up with TRBD1. The CDR3 sequence is 15 residues long. The V gene's germline CDR1 is DFQATT and CDR2 SNEGSKA (reference sequence). V was pared by 1 base and J by 4 bases, with 5 bases of the junction left unmatched. The CDR3 DNA follows: TGCAGTGCTAGAGGAGAGACAGGGGGCCCAGATACGCAGTATTTT. The encoded protein is CSARGETGGPDTQYF.

V is TRBV20-1 and J is TRBJ1-2; D gene unclear. The CDR3 contains 11 residues. V was pared by 6 bases and J by 7 bases, with 12 bases between. CDR1 is DFQATT and CDR2 is SNEGSKA in the germline V gene (reference sequence). CDR3 bases: TGCAGTGCCCCTTTCCTAGGTGGCTACACCTTC. This encodes CSAPFLGGYTF.

V is TRBV20-1 and J is TRBJ2-4; the match to TRBD2 covers 11 bases. V was pared by 1 base and J by 7 bases, with 15 bases of the junction left unmatched. CDR1 and CDR2 from the germline V gene are DFQATT and SNEGSKA (reference sequence). This CDR3 contains 18 residues. CDR3 DNA sequence: TGCAGTGCTAGAGGATTCCCCCTGACTAGCGGGATAAGGAACATTCAGTACTTC. The encoded protein is CSARGFPLTSGIRNIQYF.

J is TRBJ2-7 and V is TRBV29-1; TRBD2 matches 9 bases. The junction had 12 bases not matched to a gene; V was cut back by 0 bases and J by 6 bases. Germline values: CDR1 SQVTM, CDR2 ANQGSEA. The CDR3 length is 16 residues. The CDR3 loop is CSVEDRALAGPGEQYF. CDR3 DNA sequence: TGCAGCGTTGAAGACCGCGCGCTAGCGGGACCTGGCGAGCAGTACTTC.